The text below deals with one T cell receptor beta chain. This record comes from a study of blood T cell repertoires in COVID-19. Study-wide context: Samples representing acute and convalescent COVID-19 were sourced from the United States, Italy and Spain. The cDNA or gDNA used as material had been derived from T cells, B-cell-depleted T cells, or PBMCs.

The CDR3 length is 14 residues. V lost 2 bases and J lost 3, with 11 bases in between. The germline V gene encodes CDR1 SGHNT and CDR2 YYREEE (reference sequence). In the original workflow: Reference gene primer amplification gave estimated nucleated cell counts. Profiled with immunoSEQ multiplex PCR; TCRdb holds only in-frame clones, not every one. V, J and clone size are those of that table, while D and trimming were read from the DNA. In the table there are 200,000 to 250,000 clones, roughly 85% of which are singletons. The V and J genes are TRBV5-4 and TRBJ1-2; unclear D gene. The TCR sequence derives from a woman between 45 and 60 years old with acute COVID-19. The sample consisted of PBMCs or T cells enriched from blood (not recorded which). The CDR3 loop is CASSFYNQDYGYTF. CDR3 in DNA: TGTGCCAGCAGCTTTTATAACCAGGACTATGGCTACACCTTC.